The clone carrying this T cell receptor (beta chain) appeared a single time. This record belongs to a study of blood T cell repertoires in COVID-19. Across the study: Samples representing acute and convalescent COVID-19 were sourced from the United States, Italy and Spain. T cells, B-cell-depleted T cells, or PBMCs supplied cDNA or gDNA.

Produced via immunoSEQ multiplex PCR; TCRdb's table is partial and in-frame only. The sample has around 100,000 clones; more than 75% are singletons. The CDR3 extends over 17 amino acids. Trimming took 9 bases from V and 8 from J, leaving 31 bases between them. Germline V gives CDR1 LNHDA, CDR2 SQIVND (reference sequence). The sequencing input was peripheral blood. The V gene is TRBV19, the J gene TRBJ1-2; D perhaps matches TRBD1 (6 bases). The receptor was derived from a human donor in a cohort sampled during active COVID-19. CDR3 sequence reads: CASKPPLGRQGSDGYTF. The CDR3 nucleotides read TGTGCCAGCAAACCCCCGCTGGGACGTCAGGGGTCAGACGGCTACACCTTC.